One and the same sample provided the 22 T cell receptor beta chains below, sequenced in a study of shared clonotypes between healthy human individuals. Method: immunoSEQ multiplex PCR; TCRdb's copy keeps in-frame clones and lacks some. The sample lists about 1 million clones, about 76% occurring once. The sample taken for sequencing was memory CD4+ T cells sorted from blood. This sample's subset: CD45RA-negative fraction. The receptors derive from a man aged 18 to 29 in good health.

CDR3 sequence: CASSGGLAGLTDTQYF. CDR3 bases: TGTGCCAGCAGCGGAGGACTAGCGGGGCTCACAGATACGCAGTATTTT. This chain links TRBV9 with TRBJ2-3; 12 nucleotides match TRBD2. Germline loops: CDR1 SGDLS, CDR2 YYNGEE. The CDR3 is 16 residues long. V lost 3 bases, J lost 2 bases, and 4 bases stayed unmatched.

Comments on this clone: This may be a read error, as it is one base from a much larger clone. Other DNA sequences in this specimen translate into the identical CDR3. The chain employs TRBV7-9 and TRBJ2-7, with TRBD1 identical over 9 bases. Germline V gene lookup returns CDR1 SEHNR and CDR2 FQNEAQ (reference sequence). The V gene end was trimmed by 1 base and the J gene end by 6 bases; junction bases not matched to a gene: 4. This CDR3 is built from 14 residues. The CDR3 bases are TGTGCCAGCAGCTTAGGGGGACAGGGAGGCGAGCAGTACTTC. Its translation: CASSLGGQGGEQYF. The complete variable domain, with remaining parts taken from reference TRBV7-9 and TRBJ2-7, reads DTGVSQNPRHKITKRGQNVTFRCDPISEHNRLYWYRQTLGQGPEFLTYFQNEAQLEKSRLLSDRFSAERPKGSFSTLEIQRTEQGDSAMYLCASSLGGQGGEQYFGPGTRLTVT.

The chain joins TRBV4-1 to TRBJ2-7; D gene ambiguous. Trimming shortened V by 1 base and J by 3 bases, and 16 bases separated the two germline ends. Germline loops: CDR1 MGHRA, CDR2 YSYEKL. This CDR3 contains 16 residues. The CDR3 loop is CASSQVTDWAGYEQYF. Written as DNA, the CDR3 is TGCGCCAGCAGCCAAGTTACAGATTGGGCTGGCTACGAGCAGTACTTC.

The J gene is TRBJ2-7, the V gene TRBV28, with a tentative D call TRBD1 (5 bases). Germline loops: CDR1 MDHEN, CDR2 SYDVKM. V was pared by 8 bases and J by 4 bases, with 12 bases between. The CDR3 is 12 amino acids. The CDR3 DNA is TGTGCCAGCGGGATCAGGGTTTACGAGCAGTACTTC. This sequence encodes CASGIRVYEQYF.

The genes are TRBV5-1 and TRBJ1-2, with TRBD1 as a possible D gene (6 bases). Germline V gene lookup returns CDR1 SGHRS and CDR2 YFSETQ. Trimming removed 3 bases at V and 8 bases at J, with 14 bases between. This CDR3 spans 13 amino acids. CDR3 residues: CASSSPGTRGYTF. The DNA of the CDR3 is TGCGCCAGCAGCTCGCCCGGGACACGAGGCTACACCTTC.

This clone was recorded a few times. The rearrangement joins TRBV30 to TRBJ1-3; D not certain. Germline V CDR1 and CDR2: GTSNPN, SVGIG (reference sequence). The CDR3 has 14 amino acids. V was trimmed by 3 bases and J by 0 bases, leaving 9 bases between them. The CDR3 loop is CAWRRSSSGNTIYF. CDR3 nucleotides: TGTGCCTGGAGGAGGTCGAGCTCTGGAAACACCATATATTTT.

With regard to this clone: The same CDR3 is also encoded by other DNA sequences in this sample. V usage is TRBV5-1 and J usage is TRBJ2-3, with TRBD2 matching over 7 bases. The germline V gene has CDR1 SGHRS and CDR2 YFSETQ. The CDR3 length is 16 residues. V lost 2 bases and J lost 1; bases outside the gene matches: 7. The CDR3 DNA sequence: TGCGCCAGCAGCTTCAGACTAGCCGGGGGCACAGATACGCAGTATTTT. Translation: CASSFRLAGGTDTQYF.

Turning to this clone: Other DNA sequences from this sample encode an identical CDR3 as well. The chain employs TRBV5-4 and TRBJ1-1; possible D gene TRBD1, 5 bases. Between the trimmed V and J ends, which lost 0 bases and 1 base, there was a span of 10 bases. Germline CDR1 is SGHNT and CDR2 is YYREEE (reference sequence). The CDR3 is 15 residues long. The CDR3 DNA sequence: TGTGCCAGCAGCTTGGGGGGCGGAAGGAACACTGAAGCTTTCTTT. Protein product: CASSLGGGRNTEAFF.

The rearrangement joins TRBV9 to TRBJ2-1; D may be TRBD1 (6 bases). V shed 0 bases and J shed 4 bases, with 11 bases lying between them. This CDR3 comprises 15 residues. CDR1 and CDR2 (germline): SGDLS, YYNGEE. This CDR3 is CASSVVTGPYNEQFF. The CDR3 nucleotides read TGTGCCAGCAGCGTAGTAACAGGGCCGTACAATGAGCAGTTCTTC.

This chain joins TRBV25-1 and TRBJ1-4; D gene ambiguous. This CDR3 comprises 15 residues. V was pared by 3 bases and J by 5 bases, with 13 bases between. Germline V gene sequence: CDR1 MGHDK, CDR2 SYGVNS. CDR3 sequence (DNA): TGTGCCAGCAGTGACATCGGGAGCGGGAATGAAAAACTGTTTTTT. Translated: CASSDIGSGNEKLFF.

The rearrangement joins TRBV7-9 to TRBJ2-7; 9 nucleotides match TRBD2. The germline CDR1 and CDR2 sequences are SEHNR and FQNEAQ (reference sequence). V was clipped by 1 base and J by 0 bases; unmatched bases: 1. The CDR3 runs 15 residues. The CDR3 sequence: CASSLGTSDSYEQYF. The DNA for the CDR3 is TGTGCCAGCAGCTTAGGGACTAGCGACTCCTACGAGCAGTACTTC.

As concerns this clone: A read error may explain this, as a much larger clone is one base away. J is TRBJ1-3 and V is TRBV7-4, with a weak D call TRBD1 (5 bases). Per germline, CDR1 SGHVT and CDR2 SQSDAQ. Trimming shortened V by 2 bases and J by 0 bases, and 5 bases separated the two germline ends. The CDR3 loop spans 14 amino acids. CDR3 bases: TGTGCCAGCAGCTTAACAGGCTCTGGAAACACCATATATTTT. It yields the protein CASSLTGSGNTIYF.

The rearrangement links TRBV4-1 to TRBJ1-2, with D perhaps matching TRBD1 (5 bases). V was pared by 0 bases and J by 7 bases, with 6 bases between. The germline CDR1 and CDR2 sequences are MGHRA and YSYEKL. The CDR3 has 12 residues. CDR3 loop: CASSQEGRGYTF. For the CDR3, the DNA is TGCGCCAGCAGCCAAGAGGGACGTGGCTACACCTTC.

The CDR3 DNA sequence: TGCGCCAGCAGGAGGAGTGAGGGAAGCTACACCTTC. This translates into CASRRSEGSYTF. This chain joins TRBV5-1 and TRBJ1-2; D not certain. The CDR3 sequence is 12 residues long. The V gene's germline CDR1 is SGHRS and CDR2 YFSETQ. The V gene lost 5 bases and the J gene lost 9 bases, with 14 bases spanning the gap.

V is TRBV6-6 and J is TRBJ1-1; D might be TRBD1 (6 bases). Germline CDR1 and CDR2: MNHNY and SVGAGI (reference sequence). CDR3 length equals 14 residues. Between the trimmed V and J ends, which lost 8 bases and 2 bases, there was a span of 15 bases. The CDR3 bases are TGTGCCAGCGCCCCACAGGGCCTTAACACTGAAGCTTTCTTT. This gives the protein CASAPQGLNTEAFF.

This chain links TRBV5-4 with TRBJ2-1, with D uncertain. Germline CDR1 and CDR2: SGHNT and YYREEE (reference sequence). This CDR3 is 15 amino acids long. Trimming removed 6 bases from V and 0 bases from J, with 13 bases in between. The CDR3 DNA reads TGTGCCAGCACCCCCTCGGTAAGCTCCTACAATGAGCAGTTCTTC. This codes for CASTPSVSSYNEQFF.

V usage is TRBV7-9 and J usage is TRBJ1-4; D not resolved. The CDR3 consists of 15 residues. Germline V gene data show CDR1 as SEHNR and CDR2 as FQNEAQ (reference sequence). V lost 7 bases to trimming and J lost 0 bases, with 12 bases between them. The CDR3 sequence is CASTPGTTTNEKLFF. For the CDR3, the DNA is TGTGCCAGCACCCCTGGTACTACAACTAATGAAAAACTGTTTTTT.

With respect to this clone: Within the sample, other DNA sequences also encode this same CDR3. The CDR3, as DNA: TGTGCCACCAGCCGGGACAGTGGAAACACCATATATTTT. Translating gives CATSRDSGNTIYF. This chain uses TRBV15 with TRBJ1-3, with 7 bases identical to TRBD1. The CDR3 spans 13 residues. The ends lost 5 bases at V and 3 bases at J; junction bases unmatched: 1. Germline assignment: CDR1 LNHNV and CDR2 YYDKDF (reference sequence).

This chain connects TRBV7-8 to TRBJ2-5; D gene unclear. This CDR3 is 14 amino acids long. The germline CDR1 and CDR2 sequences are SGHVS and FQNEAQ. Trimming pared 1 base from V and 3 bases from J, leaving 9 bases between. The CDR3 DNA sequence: TGTGCCAGCAGCTTAGGAGTGGGAAAAGAGACCCAGTACTTC. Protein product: CASSLGVGKETQYF.

CDR3 DNA: TGTGCCAGTGGACCGGGACTAGCGGGGCTTAACTCCTACGAGCAGTACTTC. Amino acid sequence: CASGPGLAGLNSYEQYF. The chain recombines TRBV19 with TRBJ2-7, with TRBD2 matching 13 bases. The CDR3 spans 17 residues. Germline V gene sequence: CDR1 LNHDA, CDR2 SQIVND (reference sequence). V lost 8 bases to trimming and J lost 0 bases; unmatched junction nucleotides: 10.

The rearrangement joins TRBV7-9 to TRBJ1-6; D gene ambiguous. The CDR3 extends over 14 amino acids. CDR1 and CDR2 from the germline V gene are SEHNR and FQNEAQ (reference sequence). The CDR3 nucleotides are TGTGGCTCGAGCTCCTCCGAGGGTGGATCACCCCTCCACTTT. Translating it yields CGSSSSEGGSPLHF.

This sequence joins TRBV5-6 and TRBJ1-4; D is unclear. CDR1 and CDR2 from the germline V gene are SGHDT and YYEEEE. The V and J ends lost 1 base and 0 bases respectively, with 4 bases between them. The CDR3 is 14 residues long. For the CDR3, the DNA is TGTGCCAGCAGCTTGACCACAACTAATGAAAAACTGTTTTTT. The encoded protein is CASSLTTTNEKLFF.